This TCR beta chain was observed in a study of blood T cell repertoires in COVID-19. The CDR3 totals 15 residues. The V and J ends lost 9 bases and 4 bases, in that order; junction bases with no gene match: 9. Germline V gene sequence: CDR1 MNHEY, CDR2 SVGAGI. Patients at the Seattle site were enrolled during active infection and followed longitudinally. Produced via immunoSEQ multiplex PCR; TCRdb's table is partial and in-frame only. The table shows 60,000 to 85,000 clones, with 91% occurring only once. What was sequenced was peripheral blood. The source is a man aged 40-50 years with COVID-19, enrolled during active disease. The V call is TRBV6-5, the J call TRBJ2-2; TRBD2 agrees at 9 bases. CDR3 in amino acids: CASFSGGQGTGELFF. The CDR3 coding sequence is TGTGCCAGTTTTAGCGGGGGCCAGGGCACCGGGGAGCTGTTTTTT.